Shown below are 6 T cell receptor beta chains from a single sample sequenced in a study of control samples from healthy donors and cancer patients. Using immunoSEQ multiplex PCR, the repertoire was profiled, and TCRdb retains in-frame clones only, with some absent. This repertoire shows roughly 95,000 clones, 88% found once; its top ten account for approximately 14%. Sequenced: blood. Receptor source: a man younger than 40 in good health.

The genes are TRBV7-9 and TRBJ1-1, with D unclear. The V gene's germline CDR1 is SEHNR and CDR2 FQNEAQ (reference sequence). The CDR3 length is 9 residues. Trimming cost V 10 bases and J 3 bases, with 3 bases left between them. CDR3 region: CATHTEAFF. DNA for the CDR3: TGTGCCACGCACACTGAAGCTTTCTTT.

V and J are TRBV5-6 and TRBJ1-2; D is perhaps TRBD1 (6 bases). Germline CDR1 is SGHDT and CDR2 is YYEEEE. This CDR3 spans 17 amino acids. The V gene lost 4 bases and the J gene lost 5 bases, with 24 bases spanning the gap. CDR3 DNA: TGTGCCAGCAGCCAAATTGGGACGCACAGGGAGGGATATGGCTACACCTTC. Its protein product is CASSQIGTHREGYGYTF.

The table lists this clone with a few counts. V usage is TRBV28 and J usage is TRBJ2-1; D gene unclear. The CDR3 totals 12 residues. V was pared by 5 bases and J by 6 bases, with 8 bases between. Germline V lookup: CDR1 MDHEN, CDR2 SYDVKM. CDR3 nucleotide sequence: TGTGCCAGCAGTACAGTGGGCAATGAGCAGTTCTTC. Encoded protein: CASSTVGNEQFF.

This clone was counted between two and nine times. J is TRBJ2-5 and V is TRBV7-2; D is unclear. CDR3 length: 13 amino acids. The germline gives CDR1 SGHTA, CDR2 FQGNSA. V was trimmed by 5 bases and J by 5 bases, leaving 12 bases between them. Here the CDR3 reads CASSRPGRETQYF. The CDR3 DNA is TGTGCCAGCAGCCGTCCAGGTCGGGAGACCCAGTACTTC.

The chain combines TRBV5-1 with TRBJ1-1, with D hard to call. Trimming took 0 bases from V and 5 from J, leaving 14 bases between them. The CDR3 is made up of 15 amino acids. The germline V gene has CDR1 SGHRS and CDR2 YFSETQ. This CDR3 is CASSLEVSVETEAFF. CDR3 bases: TGCGCCAGCAGCTTGGAGGTCTCGGTGGAGACTGAAGCTTTCTTT.

The rearrangement joins TRBV5-1 to TRBJ2-5; perhaps TRBD1 as D (6 bases). In germline, CDR1 is SGHRS, CDR2 YFSETQ. Trimming stripped 6 bases from V and 1 base from J, with 13 bases between. There are 14 residues in the CDR3. The CDR3 sequence is CASKQGMPQETQYF. CDR3 DNA sequence: TGCGCCAGCAAGCAGGGGATGCCCCAAGAGACCCAGTACTTC.